A single sample gave rise to the 18 T cell receptor beta chains below, sequenced in a study of blood T cell repertoires in COVID-19. This table comes from immunoSEQ multiplex PCR, and its TCRdb copy is limited to in-frame clones, with some not included. Here the sample spans 100,000 to 110,000 clones, roughly 85% being singletons. The sequenced material came from peripheral blood. Every receptor here comes from a woman aged 70-85 years with acute or convalescent COVID-19.

V usage is TRBV21-1 and J usage is TRBJ1-5; TRBD1, the D gene given by the table, was not confirmed from the DNA. TRBV21-1 is tagged as a pseudogene. The CDR3 consists of 16 residues. For the CDR3, the DNA is TGTGCCAGCAGCAAGGGGGGACAGACTTGCAATCAGCCCCAGCATTTT. Translation: CASSKGGQTCNQPQHF.

The CDR3 DNA reads TGTGCCAGCAGCTACGGGACACAAAACACCGGGGAGCTGTTTTTT. This gives the protein CASSYGTQNTGELFF. V usage is TRBV3-1 (or the pseudogene TRBV3-2) and J usage is TRBJ2-2, with a weak D call TRBD1 (6 bases). Trimming took off 5 bases at V and 2 bases at J, with 12 bases between the two ends. This CDR3 has 15 amino acids. Looked up from germline, CDR1 is LGHDT and CDR2 is YNNKEL (reference sequence).

This clone was observed many times. This chain links TRBV25-1 with TRBJ1-2; the D is unclear. Germline CDR1 reads MGHDK; CDR2 reads SYGVNS. V dropped 4 bases and J dropped 6 bases, with 9 bases sitting between them. The CDR3 covers 12 residues. CDR3 region: CASSVEAHGYTF. Here the CDR3 DNA reads TGTGCCAGCAGTGTCGAAGCCCATGGCTACACCTTC.

The chain carries TRBV27 and TRBJ1-5; the D is unclear. This CDR3 is built from 13 residues. Germline loops: CDR1 MNHEY, CDR2 SMNVEV (reference sequence). V was pared by 7 bases and J by 0 bases, with 7 bases between. The CDR3 bases are TGTGCCAGCACCGCCTATAGCAATCAGCCCCAGCATTTT. Translation gives CASTAYSNQPQHF.

This clone has more than one count but fewer than ten. In DNA, the CDR3 is TGTGCCAGCAGCACCGGACTTATCGGCACTGAAGCTTTCTTT. Its protein product is CASSTGLIGTEAFF. The chain employs TRBV7-3 and TRBJ1-1; the D is unclear. Trimming left V 5 bases short and J 4 bases short, with 14 bases between. The CDR3 loop spans 14 amino acids. Germline V lookup: CDR1 SGHTA, CDR2 FQGTGA.

The J gene is TRBJ1-1, the V gene TRBV5-4; unclear D gene. Germline CDR1 reads SGHNT; CDR2 reads YYREEE (reference sequence). CDR3 size: 14 residues. Trimming took 3 bases from V and 4 from J, leaving 13 bases between them. This chain's CDR3 is CASSSPPPGTEAFF. In DNA form, the CDR3 reads TGTGCCAGCAGCTCCCCTCCCCCGGGCACTGAAGCTTTCTTT. Full variable domain (missing parts from reference TRBV5-4 and TRBJ1-1): ETGVTQSPTHLIKTRGQQVTLRCSSQSGHNTVSWYQQALGQGPQFIFQYYREEENGRGNFPPRFSGLQFPNYSSELNVNALELDDSALYLCASSSPPPGTEAFFGQGTRLTVV.

This clone showed up just a few times. The chain recombines TRBV5-6 with TRBJ2-2; D is ambiguous. The germline V gene encodes CDR1 SGHDT and CDR2 YYEEEE. This CDR3 has 15 amino acids. V shed 2 bases and J shed 4 bases, with 12 bases lying between them. CDR3 protein: CASSFGSLSTGELFF. CDR3 coding DNA: TGTGCCAGCAGCTTCGGTAGTTTGAGCACCGGGGAGCTGTTTTTT.

This clone turned up a few times. V gene TRBV6-4 combines with J gene TRBJ1-2, with no clear D. CDR1 is MRHNA and CDR2 is SNTAGT in the germline V gene. CDR3 length: 15 amino acids. V gave up 5 bases and J gave up 4 bases, with 17 bases separating them. The chain's CDR3 is CASSPGSWETYGYTF. CDR3 nucleotides: TGTGCCAGCAGTCCCGGGTCGTGGGAGACCTATGGCTACACCTTC.

V gene TRBV5-1 combines with J gene TRBJ2-7; 8 nucleotides match TRBD2. V lost 2 bases and J lost 0; bases outside the gene matches: 7. The germline CDR1 and CDR2 sequences are SGHRS and YFSETQ. The CDR3 covers 16 residues. CDR3 residues: CASSFRQRGTSYEQYF. CDR3 nucleotide sequence: TGCGCCAGCAGCTTTCGGCAGCGGGGGACCTCCTACGAGCAGTACTTC.

J is TRBJ1-1 and V is TRBV5-1; a possible D gene is TRBD1 (6 bases). V was pared by 2 bases and J by 0 bases, with 29 bases between. Germline assignment: CDR1 SGHRS and CDR2 YFSETQ. This CDR3 is 21 amino acids long. The CDR3 region is CASSLWGGILAGGPMNTEAFF. In nucleotides, the CDR3 is TGCGCCAGCAGCTTATGGGGGGGCATACTCGCTGGAGGCCCCATGAACACTGAAGCTTTCTTT.

V and J are TRBV7-9 and TRBJ2-5; D gene ambiguous. The CDR3 spans 14 residues. The V end was cut by 5 bases, the J end by 5 bases, with 15 bases between. CDR1 and CDR2 (germline): SEHNR, FQNEAQ (reference sequence). The CDR3: CASSRGRLEETQYF. In DNA form, the CDR3 reads TGTGCCAGCAGCCGAGGAAGGTTGGAGGAGACCCAGTACTTC.

On this clone itself: The same CDR3 is also encoded by other DNA sequences in this sample. The chain couples TRBV10-3 to TRBJ2-5, with 7 bases identical to TRBD2. The CDR3 contains 12 residues. Losses at the gene ends were 8 bases for V and 5 bases for J; bases not matched to a gene: 5. The germline V gene encodes CDR1 ENHRY and CDR2 SYGVKD. CDR3 sequence: CAIGGEGETQYF. CDR3 DNA sequence: TGTGCCATCGGAGGGGAGGGGGAGACCCAGTACTTC.

The chain joins TRBV5-1 to TRBJ1-5, with 7 bases fitting TRBD1. CDR3 length: 14 residues. The trim removed 4 bases at V and 4 bases at J, leaving 5 bases unmatched. Germline-derived CDR1 and CDR2 are SGHRS and YFSETQ. CDR3 region: CASSEGQANQPQHF. The CDR3 DNA is TGCGCCAGCAGCGAAGGACAGGCTAATCAGCCCCAGCATTTT.

As DNA, the CDR3 is TGCGCCAGCAGTCCTAGCGGGGGGGCTAAGACGGGAAATGAGCAGTTCTTC. The encoded protein is CASSPSGGAKTGNEQFF. V and J are TRBV10-1 and TRBJ2-1, with 12 bases lining up with TRBD2. After removal of 5 bases from V and 7 bases from J, the junction contained 12 bases not matched to a gene. The germline CDR1 and CDR2 sequences are WNHNN and SYGVQD (reference sequence). The CDR3 totals 17 residues.

This clone has just a few counts. The chain is built from TRBV5-6 and TRBJ1-1, with a possible D match to TRBD1 (6 bases). V was cut by 0 bases and J by 4 bases, with 10 bases left in between. The germline V gene encodes CDR1 SGHDT and CDR2 YYEEEE. The CDR3 sequence is 14 residues long. The CDR3 bases are TGTGCCAGCAGCTTGGGGGGACATTTCACTGAAGCTTTCTTT. Residues: CASSLGGHFTEAFF.

This sequence joins TRBV28 and TRBJ1-4; 11 bases match TRBD1. J was trimmed by 12 bases and V by 5 bases; bases with no gene match: 2. The CDR3 runs to 12 residues. Germline CDR1 is MDHEN and CDR2 is SYDVKM. As DNA, the CDR3 is TGTGCCAGCAGTGAGGGACAGGGGGAACTGTTTTTT. It is translated as CASSEGQGELFF.

The genes are TRBV6-1 and TRBJ1-5; TRBD1 aligns across 9 bases. J was trimmed by 0 bases and V by 4 bases; bases with no gene match: 7. The germline CDR1 and CDR2 sequences are MNHNS and SASEGT. The CDR3 runs to 17 residues. The CDR3 is CASSARQGENSNQPQHF. CDR3 nucleotides: TGTGCCAGCAGTGCTAGACAGGGGGAAAATAGCAATCAGCCCCAGCATTTT.

The rearrangement links TRBV4-3 to TRBJ2-3, with 8 bases lining up with TRBD2. The germline CDR1 and CDR2 sequences are LGHNA and YSLEER. V gave up 4 bases and J gave up 6 bases; unmatched junction bases: 9. This CDR3 is 15 amino acids long. CDR3 coding DNA: TGCGCCAGCAGCCCCTCCGGGACTAGAGGTGATACGCAGTATTTT. Translating it yields CASSPSGTRGDTQYF.